The 2 T cell receptor beta chains below all came from one sample that was sequenced in a study of CD8 T cells in ankylosing spondylitis (dated 2017 in TCRdb). These receptors' antigens are unknown. General conclusions and limits of the study: Blood from ankylosing spondylitis patients appeared to be characterized by a TCR beta motif made up of about 8 highly homologous amino acid variants.

The library was generated by 5' RACE. Sequencing instrument: Illumina HiSeq 2500. TCRdb itself trimmed the public reads at Q25 with fastp, ran MiXCR and retained productive beta chains. CDR3 protein sequences are deduplicated, and each keeps its most common genes and DNA. Here the sample has 200,000 to 250,000 distinct CDR3 sequences; about 18% occur a single time. The ten largest account for approximately 42% of the sample. The source material was blood, either unsorted or a sorted T cell fraction (not recorded which). Receptor source: a male donor with ankylosing spondylitis.

In its sample, this clonotype was seen many times. The rearrangement uses TRBV12-3 or TRBV12-4 and TRBJ2-1; maybe TRBD1 (7 bases). Deletions cut 4 bases from V and 4 bases from J, with 8 bases between. The CDR3 contains 13 residues. The CDR3 DNA reads TGTGCCAGCAGTTCAGGGGGGTACAATGAGCAGTTCTTC. This encodes CASSSGGYNEQFF.

This clonotype was counted only a few times. V and J are TRBV7-8 and TRBJ1-2, with unresolved D. The CDR3 length is 14 residues. Trimming removed 1 base from V and 1 base from J, with 7 bases in between. Germline V gives CDR1 SGHVS, CDR2 FQNEAQ. The CDR3 reads CASSLGYNNYGYTF. Here the CDR3 DNA reads TGTGCCAGCAGCTTAGGTTACAATAACTATGGCTACACCTTC. The full variable domain, with the rest looked up from reference TRBV7-8 and TRBJ1-2, is GAGVSQSPRYKVAKRGQDVALRCDPISGHVSLFWYQQALGQGPEFLTYFQNEAQLDKSGLPSDRFFAERPEGSVSTLKIQRTQQEDSAVYLCASSLGYNNYGYTFGSGTRLTVV.